This T cell receptor beta chain stems from a study of T and B cells in COVID-19 patients. About the research overall: Blood was sampled from COVID-19 patients who were either actively infected or recovered. Comorbidities linked to unfavorable COVID-19 outcome were present in about 90% of the 20 active-infection patients.

Blood genomic DNA input for TRB amplification was about 250-550 ng. Multiplex PCR with BIOMED2 TRB-A/B primer pools amplified TRB rearrangements. TCRdb called the multiplex PCR reads again in MiXCR, with one record for every CDR3 protein. The table records about 18,000 distinct CDR3 sequences, just over 35% of them present only once. CDR3 length equals 14 residues. V lost 5 bases and J 4 bases, leaving 14 bases between the germline ends. Germline assignment: CDR1 LNHDA and CDR2 SQIVND (reference sequence). The study's findings and limits: Clonality of TRB repertoires was high in active COVID-19; recovery brought above-healthy diversity and richness.

The sample holds a few counts of this clonotype. What it binds is not known. The J gene is TRBJ1-1, the V gene TRBV19; possibly TRBD1 for D (5 bases). The clonotype comes from a human donor with active COVID-19. The sequencing sample was made of blood. CDR3 coding DNA: TGTGCCAGTAGTCCCCCTGGGGGTGGCACTGAAGCTTTCTTT. Translated: CASSPPGGGTEAFF.